These 27 T cell receptor beta chains originate from one sample sequenced in a study of lymphopenia after photon versus proton radiotherapy. Libraries were prepared by immunoSEQ multiplex PCR; TCRdb keeps only in-frame clonotypes and omits some of them. The data hold around 150,000 clones, with roughly nine tenths observed a single time. Specimen: peripheral blood, collected from a patient treated with photon-based radiotherapy. All receptors derive from a man aged 45-65 years with gastric cancer.

The chain is built from TRBV6-5 and TRBJ2-7; 7 bases map to TRBD2. The CDR3 contains 13 residues. From germline, CDR1 is MNHEY and CDR2 SVGAGI. The junction had 5 bases not matched to a gene; V was cut back by 2 bases and J by 7 bases. CDR3 protein: CASSYGGVEEQYF. CDR3 in DNA: TGTGCCAGCAGTTACGGGGGGGTTGAAGAGCAGTACTTC.

This chain connects TRBV4-3 to TRBJ2-6; D unclear. CDR1 and CDR2 from the germline V gene are LGHNA and YSLEER. V lost 5 bases and J lost 0, with 2 bases in between. The CDR3 is 13 amino acids. The CDR3 sequence: CASSYSGANVLTF. The CDR3 bases are TGCGCCAGCAGCTACTCTGGGGCCAACGTCCTGACTTTC.

This clone was counted a few times. V usage is TRBV29-1 and J usage is TRBJ2-3; D may be TRBD2 (6 bases). Germline-derived CDR1 and CDR2 are SQVTM and ANQGSEA. V lost 6 bases and J lost 7, with 17 bases in between. There are 13 residues in the CDR3. DNA for the CDR3: TGCAGCGTGTCAAGGGAGGCAGGAAATACGCAGTATTTT. Its protein product is CSVSREAGNTQYF.

The V call is TRBV6-5, the J call TRBJ1-4; D is ambiguous. The CDR3 length is 15 residues. CDR1 and CDR2 from the germline V gene are MNHEY and SVGAGI. Trimming removed 2 bases from V and 0 bases from J, with 7 bases in between. The chain's CDR3 is CASSYGLTTNEKLFF. For the CDR3, the DNA is TGTGCCAGCAGTTACGGACTGACAACTAATGAAAAACTGTTTTTT.

This clone was seen a single time. The chain links TRBV19 to TRBJ2-7; 8 nucleotides line up with TRBD1. This CDR3 has 15 residues. With 5 bases clipped from V and 0 bases from J, the junction kept 6 bases outside the gene matches. Germline V gene data show CDR1 as LNHDA and CDR2 as SQIVND (reference sequence). The CDR3: CASSPRDRRSYEQYF. DNA for the CDR3: TGTGCCAGTAGTCCCCGGGACAGGCGCTCCTACGAGCAGTACTTC. Combining the CDR3 with reference TRBV19 and TRBJ2-7 gives the whole variable domain DGGITQSPKYLFRKEGQNVTLSCEQNLNHDAMYWYRQDPGQGLRLIYYSQIVNDFQKGDIAEGYSVSREKKESFPLTVTSAQKNPTAFYLCASSPRDRRSYEQYFGPGTRLTVT.

V and J are TRBV10-3 and TRBJ2-3; no reliable D call. Germline V gene lookup returns CDR1 ENHRY and CDR2 SYGVKD. The CDR3 has 13 residues. Trimming cost V 3 bases and J 7 bases, with 11 bases left between them. The CDR3 region is CAISETGGYTQYF. The CDR3 nucleotides read TGTGCCATCAGTGAAACCGGCGGTTATACGCAGTATTTT.

This rearrangement joins TRBV15 to TRBJ2-1; 9 nucleotides agree with TRBD1. The CDR3 consists of 16 residues. The germline gives CDR1 LNHNV, CDR2 YYDKDF (reference sequence). After removal of 6 bases from V and 10 bases from J, the junction contained 16 bases not matched to a gene. CDR3 DNA: TGTGCCACCAGACGGGACAGGGAAATTGGTTTGCGAGAGCAGTTCTTC. This codes for CATRRDREIGLREQFF.

This clone was recorded a few times. The chain recombines TRBV9 with TRBJ2-1; perhaps D is TRBD1 or TRBD2 (6 bases each). Trimming took off 0 bases at V and 4 bases at J, with 11 bases between the two ends. CDR1 and CDR2 (germline): SGDLS, YYNGEE. The CDR3 covers 15 residues. Here the CDR3 reads CASSVEGGGYNEQFF. Here the CDR3 DNA reads TGTGCCAGCAGCGTAGAGGGGGGTGGATACAATGAGCAGTTCTTC. Together with reference TRBV9 and TRBJ2-1, the CDR3 gives the full variable domain: DSGVTQTPKHLITATGQRVTLRCSPRSGDLSVYWYQQSLDQGLQFLIQYYNGEERAKGNILERFSAQQFPDLHSELNLSSLELGDSALYFCASSVEGGGYNEQFFGPGTRLTVL.

V and J are TRBV14 and TRBJ2-7, with 10 bases that match TRBD2. The CDR3 is 22 amino acids. From germline, CDR1 is SGHDN and CDR2 FVKESK. V was pared by 2 bases and J by 0 bases, with 22 bases of the junction left unmatched. CDR3 sequence reads: CASSQSRTPGSGRPGSSYEQYF. The CDR3 bases are TGTGCCAGCAGCCAAAGTAGAACCCCCGGTAGCGGGAGGCCCGGCAGCTCCTACGAGCAGTACTTC.

The V gene is TRBV14, the J gene TRBJ2-2; D ambiguous. V lost 1 base, J lost 0 bases, and 9 bases lay in between. The V gene's germline CDR1 is SGHDN and CDR2 FVKESK. The CDR3 spans 16 residues. In DNA, the CDR3 is TGTGCCAGCAGCCAAGTTTGGCAGCCGAACACCGGGGAGCTGTTTTTT. Translated: CASSQVWQPNTGELFF.

The chain is built from TRBV9 and TRBJ1-4; D is unclear. The ends were cut back, 1 base at V and 2 bases at J, with 6 bases in the middle. CDR3 length: 14 residues. In germline, CDR1 is SGDLS, CDR2 YYNGEE. Here the CDR3 DNA reads TGTGCCAGCAGCGTAAAGCCCACTAATGAAAAACTGTTTTTT. Protein: CASSVKPTNEKLFF.

V is TRBV5-1 and J is TRBJ2-5; maybe TRBD2 (6 bases). The CDR3 contains 12 residues. CDR1 is SGHRS and CDR2 is YFSETQ in the germline V gene. Trimming removed 2 bases at V and 5 bases at J, with 7 bases between. The CDR3 protein is CASSFGGETQYF. The CDR3 DNA sequence: TGCGCCAGCAGCTTTGGGGGGGAGACCCAGTACTTC.

The chain carries TRBV7-2 and TRBJ1-1; a possible D gene is TRBD1 (5 bases). V was shortened by 3 bases and J by 0 bases, with 8 bases between the two germline ends. Germline V CDR1 and CDR2: SGHTA, FQGNSA. The CDR3 loop spans 14 amino acids. CDR3 protein: CASSFPGMNTEAFF. CDR3 bases: TGTGCCAGCAGCTTTCCAGGGATGAACACTGAAGCTTTCTTT.

A few counts support this clone. The chain recombines TRBV7-9 with TRBJ2-5; D remains unclear. The V end lost 5 bases, the J end lost 2 bases, and 3 bases lay between the germline ends. Germline CDR1 and CDR2: SEHNR and FQNEAQ (reference sequence). The CDR3 extends over 11 amino acids. As DNA, the CDR3 is TGTGCCAGCAGCATACAAGAGACCCAGTACTTC. It codes for CASSIQETQYF.

The chain carries TRBV11-2 and TRBJ2-7; D may correspond to TRBD1 or TRBD2 (5 bases each). CDR1 and CDR2 from the germline V gene are SGHAT and FQNNGV. V lost 0 bases to trimming and J lost 3 bases, with 15 bases between them. The CDR3 sequence is 16 residues long. The CDR3 loop reads CASSLDFRGRSYEQYF. In nucleotides, the CDR3 is TGTGCCAGCAGCTTAGACTTTAGGGGACGGAGCTACGAGCAGTACTTC.

The gene calls are TRBV7-2 and TRBJ2-7; TRBD2 might be the D (6 bases). Germline lookup yields CDR1 SGHTA and CDR2 FQGNSA. The V and J ends lost 3 bases and 4 bases respectively, with 16 bases between them. The CDR3 is 15 amino acids. CDR3 sequence reads: CASSLYTGGRYEQYF. The CDR3 bases are TGTGCCAGCAGCTTGTACACTGGGGGGAGGTACGAGCAGTACTTC.

The rearrangement links TRBV7-9 to TRBJ1-2, with TRBD1 matching 7 bases. With V trimmed by 5 bases and J by 7 bases, 7 bases remained unmatched. The germline CDR1 and CDR2 sequences are SEHNR and FQNEAQ (reference sequence). CDR3 length equals 13 residues. Written as DNA, the CDR3 is TGTGCCAGCAGCCCGACAGGGCAACTTGGCTACACCTTC. It is translated as CASSPTGQLGYTF.

V usage is TRBV9 and J usage is TRBJ2-1, with D unclear. There are 14 residues in the CDR3. CDR1 and CDR2 (germline): SGDLS, YYNGEE. V was clipped by 0 bases and J by 8 bases, with 12 bases between them. CDR3 DNA: TGTGCCAGCAGCGTAGATCTAGGCCAATATGAGCAGTTCTTC. This sequence encodes CASSVDLGQYEQFF.

The chain links TRBV7-2 to TRBJ2-7; the match to TRBD1 covers 8 bases. The V segment lost 0 bases and the J segment 1 base; nucleotides outside the gene matches: 2. The CDR3 totals 15 residues. The germline V gene encodes CDR1 SGHTA and CDR2 FQGNSA. The CDR3 region is CASSLATGGSYEQYF. CDR3 in DNA: TGTGCCAGCAGCTTAGCCACAGGGGGATCCTACGAGCAGTACTTC. The full variable domain, its missing parts supplied by reference TRBV7-2 and TRBJ2-7, is GAGVSQSPSNKVTEKGKDVELRCDPISGHTALYWYRQSLGQGLEFLIYFQGNSAPDKSGLPSDRFSAERTGGSVSTLTIQRTQQEDSAVYLCASSLATGGSYEQYFGPGTRLTVT.

The rearrangement links TRBV19 to TRBJ1-5; D is undetermined. V dropped 3 bases and J dropped 0 bases, with 12 bases sitting between them. This CDR3 has 16 amino acids. CDR1 is LNHDA, CDR2 SQIVND, per germline (reference sequence). Here the CDR3 reads CASSINSGYSNQPQHF. CDR3 DNA sequence: TGTGCCAGTAGTATTAATTCAGGATATAGCAATCAGCCCCAGCATTTT.

This clone was seen only a few times. This chain connects TRBV18 to TRBJ1-2, with D unclear. The ends were cut back, 5 bases at V and 8 bases at J, with 12 bases in the middle. Per the germline V gene, CDR1 is KGHSH and CDR2 is LQKENI. The CDR3 contains 12 residues. The CDR3, as DNA: TGTGCCAGCTCATCGACGGGCCGGGGCTACACCTTC. Amino acids: CASSSTGRGYTF. The whole variable domain, filled in from reference TRBV18 and TRBJ1-2, reads NAGVMQNPRHLVRRRGQEARLRCSPMKGHSHVYWYRQLPEEGLKFMVYLQKENIIDESGMPKERFSAEFPKEGPSILRIQQVVRGDSAAYFCASSSTGRGYTFGSGTRLTVV.

Notes on this clone: Other DNA sequences in the sample encode the same CDR3. This chain links TRBV18 with TRBJ1-1; D perhaps matches TRBD1 (5 bases). Germline CDR1 reads KGHSH; CDR2 reads LQKENI. The CDR3 contains 13 residues. The ends were cut back, 6 bases at V and 1 base at J, with 9 bases in the middle. CDR3 DNA: TGTGCCAGCTCGTCCGGACAGAACACTGAAGCTTTCTTT. Protein sequence: CASSSGQNTEAFF.

This clone was seen just once. The chain has TRBV15 and TRBJ1-5; TRBD1 might be the D (6 bases). This CDR3 has 13 residues. The germline gives CDR1 LNHNV, CDR2 YYDKDF (reference sequence). The V gene lost 8 bases and the J gene lost 3 bases, with 11 bases spanning the gap. The CDR3 spells CATGGRINQPQHF. The CDR3 coding sequence is TGTGCCACCGGGGGGCGAATCAATCAGCCCCAGCATTTT. Looking up the rest from reference TRBV15 and TRBJ1-5 gives the full variable domain: DAMVIQNPRYQVTQFGKPVTLSCSQTLNHNVMYWYQQKSSQAPKLLFHYYDKDFNNEADTPDNFQSRRPNTSFCFLDIRSPGLGDTAMYLCATGGRINQPQHFGDGTRLSIL.

The gene calls are TRBV7-9 and TRBJ1-3, with no clear D. The length of the CDR3 is 17 residues. The germline gives CDR1 SEHNR, CDR2 FQNEAQ (reference sequence). Trimming took off 1 base at V and 0 bases at J, with 13 bases between the two ends. Written as DNA, the CDR3 is TGTGCCAGCAGCTTAGGAGTGGGGTGGACCTCTGGAAACACCATATATTTT. Residues: CASSLGVGWTSGNTIYF.

The chain links TRBV5-1 to TRBJ2-1, with a possible D match to TRBD2 (6 bases). The CDR3 totals 16 residues. Trimming cost V 0 bases and J 5 bases, with 15 bases left between them. Germline V gene sequence: CDR1 SGHRS, CDR2 YFSETQ. Here the CDR3 reads CASSLDDSGLDNEQFF. In DNA, the CDR3 is TGCGCCAGCAGCTTGGACGATAGCGGCTTAGACAATGAGCAGTTCTTC.

The chain links TRBV18 to TRBJ2-7, with 9 bases lining up with TRBD1. Germline assignment: CDR1 KGHSH and CDR2 LQKENI. The ends lost 4 bases at V and 4 bases at J; junction bases unmatched: 8. This CDR3 has 15 amino acids. CDR3 coding DNA: TGTGCCAGCTCACTCTACGGGACAGGGTCTTACGAGCAGTACTTC. It yields the protein CASSLYGTGSYEQYF.

The chain links TRBV7-6 to TRBJ2-2, with 7 bases aligning to TRBD1. CDR1 is SGHVS, CDR2 FNYEAQ, per germline. V dropped 3 bases and J dropped 0; count of bases not matched to a gene: 1. This CDR3 is built from 15 residues. CDR3 bases: TGTGCCAGCAGCTTGCAGGGGGCGAACACCGGGGAGCTGTTTTTT. Residues: CASSLQGANTGELFF.